Below, one TCR beta chain is given with its context. Random hexamers were used to reverse transcribe the RNA input (about 0.5 to 1 ug). TCRdb processed the immunoSEQ multiplex PCR reads anew with MiXCR; each CDR3 protein has one entry. The top ten clones hold 0.093% of a sample with approximately 180,000 distinct CDR3 sequences, almost 96% of them seen once. This specimen belongs to a study of CD8 T cells in Susac syndrome. Stable or active relapsing-remitting multiple sclerosis, untreated and meeting revised McDonald criteria, defined the controls. The CDR3 covers 14 residues. The J segment lost 6 bases and the V segment lost 4 bases, leaving 10 bases of the junction unmatched. CDR1 SGHDT and CDR2 YYEEEE come from the germline V gene.

The sequence was collected from a human donor with multiple sclerosis. The chain joins TRBV5-6 to TRBJ2-7, with 7 positions matching TRBD2. The specimen sequenced was CD4+ T cells from PBMCs. The CDR3 DNA follows: TGTGCCAGCAGCCTAAAGCGGGGAGGGCGCGAGCAGTACTTC. This translates into CASSLKRGGREQYF.